Shown below are 19 T cell receptor beta chains from a single sample sequenced in a study of memory CD4+ T cells and cytomegalovirus serostatus. The sort gate was single viable CD3+CD4+CD8-CD45RO+ cells for memory CD4+ T cells. Only in-frame clones appear in the TCRdb table, and some are missing; sequencing was by immunoSEQ multiplex PCR. The table includes about 42,000 clones, approximately 80% detected once. Specimen: memory CD4+ T cells from blood. Every receptor here comes from an adult in good health and CMV-seronegative.

The rearrangement joins TRBV5-4 to TRBJ2-6; 7 bases agree with TRBD1. The germline gives CDR1 SGHNT, CDR2 YYREEE (reference sequence). The CDR3 has 19 residues. The junction had 12 bases not matched to a gene; V was cut back by 3 bases and J by 0 bases. CDR3 sequence (DNA): TGTGCCAGCAGCTCCCTAGTTGGACAGGCAAGCTCTGGGGCCAACGTCCTGACTTTC. Encoded protein: CASSSLVGQASSGANVLTF.

The chain carries TRBV30 and TRBJ1-1; D uncertain. Germline assignment: CDR1 GTSNPN and CDR2 SVGIG (reference sequence). CDR3 length: 14 residues. The CDR3 protein is CASKRRQENTEAFF. The CDR3 DNA sequence: TGTGCATCGAAACGGCGGCAAGAGAACACTGAAGCTTTCTTT.

This sequence joins TRBV4-1 and TRBJ1-6; TRBD1 aligns across 10 bases. CDR3 length equals 16 residues. Germline CDR1 and CDR2: MGHRA and YSYEKL. V dropped 1 base and J dropped 16; count of bases not matched to a gene: 13. CDR3 sequence (DNA): TGCGCCAGCAGCCAAGCCTCCGGGACAGGGGCTATGGGGCTCCACTTT. Translating gives CASSQASGTGAMGLHF.

This clone was counted a single time. The rearrangement joins TRBV19 to TRBJ2-3, with TRBD1 identical over 7 bases. Germline-derived CDR1 and CDR2 are LNHDA and SQIVND (reference sequence). This CDR3 region has 14 residues. J was trimmed by 3 bases and V by 8 bases; bases with no gene match: 8. The CDR3 here is CASGPGQSTDTQYF. DNA of the CDR3: TGTGCCAGTGGACCGGGACAGTCAACAGATACGCAGTATTTT.

This clone turned up a few times. The chain is built from TRBV5-1 and TRBJ2-1; TRBD1 agrees at 8 bases. Germline V gene sequence: CDR1 SGHRS, CDR2 YFSETQ. With V trimmed by 6 bases and J by 0 bases, 5 bases remained unmatched. There are 15 residues in the CDR3. The CDR3, as DNA: TGCGCCAGCAACTCGGGACAGGTCTCCTACAATGAGCAGTTCTTC. Its protein product is CASNSGQVSYNEQFF.

The chain joins TRBV2 to TRBJ1-3; no firm D call. This CDR3 has 14 amino acids. Germline V CDR1 and CDR2: SNHLY, FYNNEI. V was clipped by 4 bases and J by 3 bases, with 10 bases between them. This CDR3 reads CASSGGSYGNTIYF. DNA of the CDR3: TGTGCCAGCAGTGGAGGCTCGTATGGAAACACCATATATTTT. The entire variable domain, with the rest obtained from reference TRBV2 and TRBJ1-3, is as follows: EPEVTQTPSHQVTQMGQEVILRCVPISNHLYFYWYRQILGQKVEFLVSFYNNEISEKSEIFDDQFSVERPDGSNFTLKIRSTKLEDSAMYFCASSGGSYGNTIYFGEGSWLTVV.

This chain uses TRBV6-1 with TRBJ1-2, with unresolved D. Germline V gene sequence: CDR1 MNHNS, CDR2 SASEGT. The V end lost 3 bases, the J end lost 8 bases, and 7 bases lay between the germline ends. The CDR3 is 11 amino acids. CDR3 sequence reads: CASSDFRGYTF. The DNA for the CDR3 is TGTGCCAGCAGTGATTTCAGGGGCTACACCTTC.

The chain couples TRBV19 to TRBJ1-6; no definite D call. V shed 5 bases and J shed 5 bases, with 7 bases lying between them. The CDR3 sequence is 13 residues long. Germline CDR1 LNHDA, CDR2 SQIVND (reference sequence). CDR3 DNA sequence: TGTGCCAGTAGTCGTCAGAATAATTCACCCCTCCACTTT. Translated, it gives CASSRQNNSPLHF.

The chain uses TRBV28 and TRBJ1-5, with TRBD1 identical over 7 bases. The CDR3 runs 12 residues. CDR1 is MDHEN, CDR2 SYDVKM, per germline. The ends lost 4 bases at V and 11 bases at J; junction bases unmatched: 5. CDR3 coding DNA: TGTGCCAGCAGTTCACAGGGGAGGACCCAGCATTTT. It codes for CASSSQGRTQHF.

V and J are TRBV2 and TRBJ2-3; D not certain. The CDR3 consists of 12 residues. The germline V gene has CDR1 SNHLY and CDR2 FYNNEI. The V and J ends lost 3 bases and 4 bases respectively, with 5 bases between them. The CDR3 here is CASSEQSDTQYF. CDR3 nucleotides: TGTGCCAGCAGTGAGCAATCAGATACGCAGTATTTT.

V gene TRBV28 combines with J gene TRBJ1-5, with a weak D call TRBD1 (5 bases). V lost 3 bases to trimming and J lost 5 bases, with 8 bases between them. The CDR3 loop spans 13 amino acids. Germline lookup yields CDR1 MDHEN and CDR2 SYDVKM. This CDR3 is CASSLQGDQPQHF. In DNA form, the CDR3 reads TGTGCCAGCAGTTTGCAGGGTGATCAGCCCCAGCATTTT.

This chain connects TRBV5-1 to TRBJ2-1; 10 positions agree with TRBD1. The CDR3 extends over 18 amino acids. Germline V lookup: CDR1 SGHRS, CDR2 YFSETQ. Trimming took 4 bases from V and 9 from J; bases not matched to a gene: 19. This CDR3 reads CASSPRVGTGTGVGEQFF. In DNA, the CDR3 is TGCGCCAGCAGCCCGCGTGTTGGGACTGGGACAGGGGTAGGTGAGCAGTTCTTC.

V and J are TRBV2 and TRBJ1-2, with D perhaps matching TRBD1 (5 bases). V was pared by 6 bases and J by 4 bases, with 15 bases between. CDR1 is SNHLY, CDR2 FYNNEI, per germline. This CDR3 is built from 14 residues. In DNA, the CDR3 is TGTGCCAGCAGAGGACAACCTGCTTTCTATGGCTACACCTTC. It encodes CASRGQPAFYGYTF.

The V call is TRBV11-2, the J call TRBJ2-1; unclear D gene. Germline values: CDR1 SGHAT, CDR2 FQNNGV. Between the trimmed V and J ends, which lost 7 bases and 5 bases, there was a span of 15 bases. The CDR3 spans 14 residues. The CDR3 bases are TGTGCCAGCAACAACCGGGCCGAGAACAATGAGCAGTTCTTC. Protein: CASNNRAENNEQFF. Filled out from reference TRBV11-2 and TRBJ2-1, the complete variable domain reads EAGVAQSPRYKIIEKRQSVAFWCNPISGHATLYWYQQILGQGPKLLIQFQNNGVVDDSQLPKDRFSAERLKGVDSTLKIQPAKLEDSAVYLCASNNRAENNEQFFGPGTRLTVL.

The chain is built from TRBV11-2 and TRBJ1-5, with a weak D call TRBD1 (5 bases). V gave up 4 bases and J gave up 4 bases, with 14 bases separating them. CDR3 size: 15 residues. Germline CDR1 reads SGHAT; CDR2 reads FQNNGV. CDR3 coding DNA: TGTGCCAGCAGCTCGCCGGACAACTATAATCAGCCCCAGCATTTT. Its protein product is CASSSPDNYNQPQHF.

This clone appeared once. V usage is TRBV5-1 and J usage is TRBJ1-2, with D perhaps matching TRBD1 (5 bases). CDR1 and CDR2 from the germline V gene are SGHRS and YFSETQ. The CDR3 consists of 14 residues. V was pared by 7 bases and J by 8 bases, with 21 bases between. CDR3 in DNA: TGCGCCAGCGGAAGTCCGACGAACGGGGGAGGCTACACCTTC. It specifies CASGSPTNGGGYTF.

The chain joins TRBV6-6 to TRBJ2-7, with 9 bases lining up with TRBD2. The V and J ends lost 6 bases and 4 bases, in that order; junction bases with no gene match: 7. The CDR3 is 14 amino acids. CDR1 is MNHNY, CDR2 SVGAGI, per germline (reference sequence). This chain's CDR3 is CASSDGGGDYEQYF. Written as DNA, the CDR3 is TGTGCCAGCAGCGACGGCGGGGGGGATTACGAGCAGTACTTC.

J is TRBJ2-3 and V is TRBV11-2; no reliable D call. This CDR3 has 15 amino acids. Deletions cut 1 base from V and 3 bases from J, with 11 bases between. Germline V gene lookup returns CDR1 SGHAT and CDR2 FQNNGV. The CDR3 DNA sequence: TGTGCCAGCAGCTTAGCTCGGGCTCGTACAGATACGCAGTATTTT. Translated: CASSLARARTDTQYF.

The J gene is TRBJ2-5, the V gene TRBV23-1, with D perhaps matching TRBD1 (5 bases). TRBV23-1 is marked as an open reading frame, function uncertain. This CDR3 is 15 amino acids long. CDR3 in amino acids: CGLPRRGPPSVTQYF. DNA for the CDR3: TGCGGACTGCCTAGAAGGGGCCCTCCCTCCGTCACCCAGTACTTC.